This T cell receptor beta chain originates from a study of T cell responses to AZD1222 COVID-19 vaccine. With regard to this clone: Its antigen remains unknown.

The CDR3 runs 15 residues. V was pared by 1 base and J by 6 bases, with 8 bases of the junction left unmatched. Germline V gene lookup returns CDR1 MGHRA and CDR2 YSYEKL. Study findings and constraints: When two AZD1222 doses had been given, Spike-specific TCR breadth and depth rose. Donors were mostly white British, more females; clonal diversity possibly underestimated.

Here immunoSEQ multiplex PCR was the method, and the copy in TCRdb shows in-frame clones only, minus some. The table includes some 150,000 clones, approximately 92% detected once. The chain uses TRBV4-1 and TRBJ1-2; 7 bases align to TRBD1. The sequencing used peripheral blood, collected on day 0 of AZD1222 vaccination. This clonotype was sampled from an adult in good health. The CDR3 sequence: CASSQGNDRDDGYTF. The DNA for the CDR3 is TGCGCCAGCAGCCAAGGAAACGACAGGGATGATGGCTACACCTTC.